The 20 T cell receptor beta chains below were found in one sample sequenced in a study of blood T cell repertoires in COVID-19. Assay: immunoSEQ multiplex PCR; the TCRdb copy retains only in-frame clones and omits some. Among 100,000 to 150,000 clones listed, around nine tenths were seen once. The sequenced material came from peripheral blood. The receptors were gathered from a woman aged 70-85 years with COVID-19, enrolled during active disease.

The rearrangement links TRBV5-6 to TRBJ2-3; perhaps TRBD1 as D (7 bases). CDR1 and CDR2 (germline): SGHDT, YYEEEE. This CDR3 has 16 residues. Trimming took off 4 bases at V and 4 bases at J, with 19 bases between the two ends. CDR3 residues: CASSQPGQGGADTQYF. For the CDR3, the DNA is TGTGCCAGCAGCCAACCCGGGCAGGGGGGCGCAGATACGCAGTATTTT.

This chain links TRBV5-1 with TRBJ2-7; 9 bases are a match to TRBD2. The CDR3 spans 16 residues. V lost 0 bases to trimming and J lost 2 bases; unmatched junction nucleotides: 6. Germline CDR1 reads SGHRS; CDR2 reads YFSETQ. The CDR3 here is CASSLGLAGATYEQYF. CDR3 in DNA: TGCGCCAGCAGCTTGGGATTAGCGGGGGCCACCTACGAGCAGTACTTC.

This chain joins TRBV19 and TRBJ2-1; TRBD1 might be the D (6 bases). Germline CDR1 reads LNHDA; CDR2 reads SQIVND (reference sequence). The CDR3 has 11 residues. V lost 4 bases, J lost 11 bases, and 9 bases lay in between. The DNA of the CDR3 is TGTGCCAGTAGTAACCGGGACAAGCAGTTCTTC. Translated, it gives CASSNRDKQFF.

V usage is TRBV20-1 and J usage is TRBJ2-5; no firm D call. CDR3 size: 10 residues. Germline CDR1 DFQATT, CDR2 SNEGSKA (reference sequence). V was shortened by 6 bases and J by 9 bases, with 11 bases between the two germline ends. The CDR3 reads CSALKSAQYF. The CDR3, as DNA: TGCAGTGCCCTTAAGTCGGCCCAGTACTTC.

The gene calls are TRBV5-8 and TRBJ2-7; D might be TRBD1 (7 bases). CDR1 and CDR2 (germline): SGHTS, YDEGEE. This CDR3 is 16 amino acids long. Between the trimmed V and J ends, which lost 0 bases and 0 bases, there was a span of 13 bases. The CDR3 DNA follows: TGTGCCAGCAGCTTGGTTCCAGGGGGGAGCTCCTACGAGCAGTACTTC. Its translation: CASSLVPGGSSYEQYF.

The CDR3 bases are TGCGCCAGCAGTCCCGGGGGTTCGAATTCACCCCTCCACTTT. This gives the protein CASSPGGSNSPLHF. This chain links TRBV10-1 with TRBJ1-6; D might be TRBD1 (5 bases). The germline V and J ends were trimmed by 5 bases and 7 bases, with 12 bases remaining between them. The germline gives CDR1 WNHNN, CDR2 SYGVQD (reference sequence). The CDR3 consists of 14 residues.

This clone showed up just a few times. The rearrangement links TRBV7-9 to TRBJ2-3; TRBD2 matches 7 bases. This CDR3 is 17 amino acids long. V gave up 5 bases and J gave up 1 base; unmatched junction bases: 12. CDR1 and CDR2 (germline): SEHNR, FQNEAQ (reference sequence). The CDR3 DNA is TGTGCCAGCAGCCCTAGGGTGCGGGGGACGGGCACAGATACGCAGTATTTT. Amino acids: CASSPRVRGTGTDTQYF.

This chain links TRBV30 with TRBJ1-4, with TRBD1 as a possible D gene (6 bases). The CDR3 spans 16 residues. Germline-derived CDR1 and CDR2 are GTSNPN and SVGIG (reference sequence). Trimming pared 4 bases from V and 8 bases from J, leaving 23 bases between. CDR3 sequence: CAWNPLGGGAGEKLFF. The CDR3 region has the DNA TGTGCCTGGAACCCCTTGGGGGGGGGCGCAGGCGAAAAACTGTTTTTT.

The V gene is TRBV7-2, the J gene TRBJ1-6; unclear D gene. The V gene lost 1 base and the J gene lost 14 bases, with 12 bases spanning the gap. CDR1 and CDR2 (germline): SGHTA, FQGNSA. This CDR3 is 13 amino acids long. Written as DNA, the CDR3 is TGTGCCAGCAGCTTAGATAGCCTCAGAGCCCTCCACTTT. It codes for CASSLDSLRALHF.

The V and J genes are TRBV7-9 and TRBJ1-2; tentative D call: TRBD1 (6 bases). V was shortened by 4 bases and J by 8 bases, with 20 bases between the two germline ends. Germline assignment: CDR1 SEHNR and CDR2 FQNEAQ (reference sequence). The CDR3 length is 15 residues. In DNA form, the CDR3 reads TGTGCCAGCAGCTCGAATGCGGACAGAGTTGACGGCTACACCTTC. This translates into CASSSNADRVDGYTF.

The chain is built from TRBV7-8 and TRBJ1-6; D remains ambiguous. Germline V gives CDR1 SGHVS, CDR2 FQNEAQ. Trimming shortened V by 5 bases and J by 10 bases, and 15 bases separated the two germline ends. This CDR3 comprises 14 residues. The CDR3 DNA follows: TGTGCCAGCAGCCAGCGGGCGGAGCGATCACCCCTCCACTTT. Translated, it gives CASSQRAERSPLHF.

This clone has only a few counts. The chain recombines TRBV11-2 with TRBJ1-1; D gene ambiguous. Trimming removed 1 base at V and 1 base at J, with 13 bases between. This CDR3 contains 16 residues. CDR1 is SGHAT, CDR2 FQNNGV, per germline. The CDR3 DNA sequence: TGTGCCAGCAGCTTAGCGGGTCGAAAATGGAACACTGAAGCTTTCTTT. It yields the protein CASSLAGRKWNTEAFF.

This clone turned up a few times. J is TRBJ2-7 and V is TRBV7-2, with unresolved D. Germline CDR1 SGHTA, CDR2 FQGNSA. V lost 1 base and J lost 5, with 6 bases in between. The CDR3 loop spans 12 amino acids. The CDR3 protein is CASSLVTDEQYF. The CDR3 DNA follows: TGTGCCAGCAGCTTAGTAACAGACGAGCAGTACTTC.

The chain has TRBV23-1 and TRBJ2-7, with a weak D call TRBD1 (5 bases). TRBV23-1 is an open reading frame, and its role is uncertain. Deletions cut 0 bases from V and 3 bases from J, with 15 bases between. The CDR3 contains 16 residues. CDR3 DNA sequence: TGCGCCAGCAGTCAATCCCCTCAGGGCCTTAGCTACGAGCAGTACTTC. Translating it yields CASSQSPQGLSYEQYF.

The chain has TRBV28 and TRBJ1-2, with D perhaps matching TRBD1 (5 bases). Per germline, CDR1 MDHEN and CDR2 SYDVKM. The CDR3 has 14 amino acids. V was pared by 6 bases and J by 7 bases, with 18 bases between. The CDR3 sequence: CASRPVTRDGGYTF. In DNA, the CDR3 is TGTGCCAGCAGGCCTGTTACCAGGGATGGTGGCTACACCTTC.

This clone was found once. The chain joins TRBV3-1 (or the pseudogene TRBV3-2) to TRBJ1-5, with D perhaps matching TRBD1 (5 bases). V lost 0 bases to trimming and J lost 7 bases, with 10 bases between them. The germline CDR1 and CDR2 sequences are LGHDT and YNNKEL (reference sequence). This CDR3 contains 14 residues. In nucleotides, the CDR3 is TGTGCCAGCAGCCAAGATCGGGGGGGGCAGCCCCAGCATTTT. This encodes CASSQDRGGQPQHF.

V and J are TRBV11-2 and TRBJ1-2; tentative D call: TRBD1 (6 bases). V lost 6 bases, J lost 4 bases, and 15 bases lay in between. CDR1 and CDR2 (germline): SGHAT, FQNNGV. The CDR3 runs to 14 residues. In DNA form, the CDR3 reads TGTGCCAGCAGGGTCGGGCAGGGGTTCTATGGCTACACCTTC. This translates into CASRVGQGFYGYTF.

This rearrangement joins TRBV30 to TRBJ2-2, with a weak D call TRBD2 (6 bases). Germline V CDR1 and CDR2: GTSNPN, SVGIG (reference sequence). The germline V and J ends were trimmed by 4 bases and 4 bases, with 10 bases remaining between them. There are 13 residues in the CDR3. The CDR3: CAWMGLSTGELFF. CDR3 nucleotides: TGTGCCTGGATGGGACTCTCCACCGGGGAGCTGTTTTTT.

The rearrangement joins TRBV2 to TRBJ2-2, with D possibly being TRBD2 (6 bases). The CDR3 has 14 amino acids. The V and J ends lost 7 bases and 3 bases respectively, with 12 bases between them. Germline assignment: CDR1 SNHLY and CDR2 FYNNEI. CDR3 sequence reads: CASKTGDYTGELFF. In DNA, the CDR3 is TGTGCCAGCAAGACCGGGGACTACACCGGGGAGCTGTTTTTT.

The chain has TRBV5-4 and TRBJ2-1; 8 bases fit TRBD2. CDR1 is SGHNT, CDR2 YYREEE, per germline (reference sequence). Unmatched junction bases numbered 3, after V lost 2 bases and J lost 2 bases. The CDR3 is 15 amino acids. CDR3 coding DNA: TGTGCCAGCAGCTTAGCGGGGGTTACCTACAATGAGCAGTTCTTC. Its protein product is CASSLAGVTYNEQFF. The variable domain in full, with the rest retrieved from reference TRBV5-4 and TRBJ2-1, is ETGVTQSPTHLIKTRGQQVTLRCSSQSGHNTVSWYQQALGQGPQFIFQYYREEENGRGNFPPRFSGLQFPNYSSELNVNALELDDSALYLCASSLAGVTYNEQFFGPGTRLTVL.